Included here is one T cell receptor (beta chain) sequence, with context. One end of the junction does not line up with germline, which may come from a read error. The germline V gene has CDR1 SGDLS and CDR2 YYNGEE. The CDR3 is 13 amino acids. Primers: 60 Vbeta forward and 13 Jbeta reverse. Using immunoSEQ multiplex PCR, the repertoire was profiled, and TCRdb retains in-frame clones only, with some absent. The sample consists of 130,000 or so clones, around 67% of them appearing once. This sample is part of a study of cytomegalovirus exposure and HLA in healthy donors. The specimen sequenced was PBMCs. V gene TRBV9 combines with J gene TRBJ1-2; 8 nucleotides match TRBD1. The origin of this receptor is a woman between 40 and 50 years old in good health and CMV-seropositive. CDR3: CASSVADRTGGVF. CDR3 DNA: TGTGCCAGCAGCGTAGCTGATCGTACAGGGGGTGTCTTC.